These 8 T cell receptor beta chains came from one sample sequenced in a study of cytomegalovirus exposure and HLA in healthy donors. The PCR used 60 Vbeta and 13 Jbeta primers. Generated by immunoSEQ multiplex PCR, the TCRdb table keeps only in-frame clones and is missing some. The sample holds 110,000 or so clones, 82% seen once. Sequencing was performed on PBMCs. These receptors all stem from a woman aged 18-29 years in good health and CMV-seronegative.

The J gene is TRBJ1-5, the V gene TRBV10-3, with D possibly matching TRBD1 (5 bases). Between the trimmed V and J ends, which lost 3 bases and 7 bases, there was a span of 19 bases. Germline CDR1 is ENHRY and CDR2 is SYGVKD. This CDR3 is built from 16 residues. Written as DNA, the CDR3 is TGTGCCATCAGTGAAGACAGTATCGGCGGTGGGCAGCCCCAGCATTTT. This sequence encodes CAISEDSIGGGQPQHF.

The chain carries TRBV4-1 and TRBJ1-2; 7 positions agree with TRBD1. The CDR3 spans 15 residues. The V and J ends lost 0 bases and 0 bases, in that order; junction bases with no gene match: 1. Germline V gives CDR1 MGHRA, CDR2 YSYEKL. The CDR3 sequence: CASSQEQGPNYGYTF. In DNA form, the CDR3 reads TGCGCCAGCAGCCAAGAACAGGGGCCTAACTATGGCTACACCTTC.

Notes on this clone: Its ends do not fully match the called genes, so a read error is possible. The V call is TRBV29-1, the J call TRBJ1-1; D gene unclear. Looked up from germline, CDR1 is SQVTM and CDR2 is ANQGSEA. This CDR3 contains 12 residues. CDR3 DNA: TGCAGCGTTGAAGAGATGGGAGTTGAAGCTTCCTTT. It specifies CSVEEMGVEASF.

In nucleotides, the CDR3 is TGCAGCGTTCCACTAGCGGGGGGGACCACAGATACGCAGTATTTT. This encodes CSVPLAGGTTDTQYF. The rearrangement uses TRBV29-1 and TRBJ2-3; 13 bases fit TRBD2. Germline V gene lookup returns CDR1 SQVTM and CDR2 ANQGSEA. The CDR3 consists of 15 residues. With V trimmed by 5 bases and J by 2 bases, 4 bases remained unmatched.

V and J are TRBV30 and TRBJ1-1, with D tentatively TRBD1 (6 bases). This CDR3 contains 13 residues. Germline V CDR1 and CDR2: GTSNPN, SVGIG (reference sequence). The ends were cut back, 4 bases at V and 5 bases at J, with 14 bases in the middle. The CDR3 reads CAWIPGEGTEAFF. For the CDR3, the DNA is TGTGCCTGGATCCCAGGGGAAGGGACTGAAGCTTTCTTT.

The rearrangement joins TRBV6-5 to TRBJ2-1; a weak D match, TRBD1 (5 bases). Trimming stripped 0 bases from V and 4 bases from J, with 10 bases between. Germline CDR1 reads MNHEY; CDR2 reads SVGAGI. The CDR3 is 15 residues long. The CDR3: CASSYSRSGYNEQFF. The CDR3 DNA reads as TGTGCCAGCAGTTACTCGAGGTCAGGGTACAATGAGCAGTTCTTC.

The V and J genes are TRBV12-5 and TRBJ1-2, with TRBD1 matching 10 bases. V was pared by 1 base and J by 8 bases, with 7 bases of the junction left unmatched. This CDR3 is 15 amino acids long. The germline gives CDR1 LGHNT, CDR2 FRNRAP. CDR3 loop: CASGLEPGQGKGYTF. The CDR3 coding sequence is TGTGCTAGTGGTTTGGAACCGGGACAGGGGAAGGGCTACACCTTC.

The gene calls are TRBV18 and TRBJ1-5; D is ambiguous. The CDR3 is made up of 13 amino acids. Germline V gene lookup returns CDR1 KGHSH and CDR2 LQKENI. V shed 4 bases and J shed 5 bases, with 9 bases lying between them. CDR3 in amino acids: CASSQEVDQPQHF. CDR3 DNA: TGTGCCAGCTCACAGGAGGTAGATCAGCCCCAGCATTTT.